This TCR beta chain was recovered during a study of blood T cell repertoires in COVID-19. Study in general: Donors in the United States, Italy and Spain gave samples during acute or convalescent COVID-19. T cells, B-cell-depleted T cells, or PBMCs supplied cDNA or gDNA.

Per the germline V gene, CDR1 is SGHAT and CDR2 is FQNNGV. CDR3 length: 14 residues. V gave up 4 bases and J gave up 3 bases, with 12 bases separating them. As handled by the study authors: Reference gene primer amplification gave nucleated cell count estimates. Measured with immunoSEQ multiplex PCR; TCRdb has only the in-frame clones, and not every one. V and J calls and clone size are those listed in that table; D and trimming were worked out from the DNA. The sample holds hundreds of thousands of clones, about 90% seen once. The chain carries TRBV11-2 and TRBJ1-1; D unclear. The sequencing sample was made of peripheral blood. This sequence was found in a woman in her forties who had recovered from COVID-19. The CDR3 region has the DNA TGTGCCAGCAGCTACCTAGGGAGGGACACTGAAGCTTTCTTT. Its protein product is CASSYLGRDTEAFF.